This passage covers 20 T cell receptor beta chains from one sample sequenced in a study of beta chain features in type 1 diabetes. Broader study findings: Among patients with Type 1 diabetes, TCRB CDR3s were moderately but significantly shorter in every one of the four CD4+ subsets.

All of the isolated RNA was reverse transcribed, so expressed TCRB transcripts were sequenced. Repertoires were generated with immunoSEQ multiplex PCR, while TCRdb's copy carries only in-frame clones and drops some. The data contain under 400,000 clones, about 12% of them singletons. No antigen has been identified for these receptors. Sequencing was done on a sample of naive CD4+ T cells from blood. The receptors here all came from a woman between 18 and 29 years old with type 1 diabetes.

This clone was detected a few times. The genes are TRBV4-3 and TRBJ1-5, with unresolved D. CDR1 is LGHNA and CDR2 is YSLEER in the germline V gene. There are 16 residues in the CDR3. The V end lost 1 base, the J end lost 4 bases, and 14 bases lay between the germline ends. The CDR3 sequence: CASSQVLQRANQPQHF. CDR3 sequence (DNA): TGCGCCAGCAGCCAAGTCCTCCAGAGGGCGAATCAGCCCCAGCATTTT.

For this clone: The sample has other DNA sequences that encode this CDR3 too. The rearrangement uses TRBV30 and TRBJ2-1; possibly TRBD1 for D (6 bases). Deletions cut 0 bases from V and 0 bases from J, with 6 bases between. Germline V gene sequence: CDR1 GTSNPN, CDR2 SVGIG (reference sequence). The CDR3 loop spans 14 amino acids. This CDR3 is CAWSVGGSYNEQFF. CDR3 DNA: TGTGCCTGGAGTGTAGGGGGCTCCTACAATGAGCAGTTCTTC. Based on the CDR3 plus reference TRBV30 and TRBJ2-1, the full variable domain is SQTIHQWPATLVQPVGSPLSLECTVEGTSNPNLYWYRQAAGRGLQLLFYSVGIGQISSEVPQNLSASRPQDRQFILSSKKLLLSDSGFYLCAWSVGGSYNEQFFGPGTRLTVL.

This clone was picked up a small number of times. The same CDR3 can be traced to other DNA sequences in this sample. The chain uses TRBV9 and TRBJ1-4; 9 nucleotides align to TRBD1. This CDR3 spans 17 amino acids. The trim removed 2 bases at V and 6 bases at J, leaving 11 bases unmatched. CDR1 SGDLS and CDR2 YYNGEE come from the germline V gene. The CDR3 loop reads CASSVGRQGVVDEKLFF. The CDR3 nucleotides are TGTGCCAGCAGCGTGGGGAGACAGGGGGTTGTCGATGAAAAACTGTTTTTT.

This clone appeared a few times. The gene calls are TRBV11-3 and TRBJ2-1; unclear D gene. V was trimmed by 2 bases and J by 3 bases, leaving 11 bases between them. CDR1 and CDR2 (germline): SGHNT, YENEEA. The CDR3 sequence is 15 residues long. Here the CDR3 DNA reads TGTGCCAGCAGCTTAACTAACGGAGACTACAATGAGCAGTTCTTC. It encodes CASSLTNGDYNEQFF.

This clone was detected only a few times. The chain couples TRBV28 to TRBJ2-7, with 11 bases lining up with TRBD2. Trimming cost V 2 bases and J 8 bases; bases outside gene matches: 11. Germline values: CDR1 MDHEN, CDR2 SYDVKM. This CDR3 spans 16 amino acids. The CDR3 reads CASSLTPSGRSTKQYF. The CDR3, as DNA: TGTGCCAGCAGTTTAACACCTAGCGGGAGGAGTACGAAGCAGTACTTC.

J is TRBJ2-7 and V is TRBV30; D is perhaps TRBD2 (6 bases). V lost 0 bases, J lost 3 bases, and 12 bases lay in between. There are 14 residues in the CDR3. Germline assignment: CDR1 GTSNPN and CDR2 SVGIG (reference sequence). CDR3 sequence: CAWSVGGIGYEQYF. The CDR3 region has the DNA TGTGCCTGGAGTGTCGGCGGGATAGGCTACGAGCAGTACTTC.

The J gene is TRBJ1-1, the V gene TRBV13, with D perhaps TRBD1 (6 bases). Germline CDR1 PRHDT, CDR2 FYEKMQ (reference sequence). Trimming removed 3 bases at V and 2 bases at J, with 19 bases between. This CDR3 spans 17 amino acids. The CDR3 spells CASSLPEGGGDNTEAFF. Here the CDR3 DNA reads TGTGCCAGCAGCTTGCCCGAAGGGGGAGGGGACAACACTGAAGCTTTCTTT.

CDR3 nucleotide sequence: TGCGCCAGCAGCTTGGGGTCCTTAACTCATCAGCCCCAGCATTTT. Amino acid sequence: CASSLGSLTHQPQHF. The V call is TRBV5-1, the J call TRBJ1-5; unclear D gene. Per the germline V gene, CDR1 is SGHRS and CDR2 is YFSETQ. The CDR3 extends over 15 amino acids. Trimming removed 0 bases at V and 5 bases at J, with 12 bases between.

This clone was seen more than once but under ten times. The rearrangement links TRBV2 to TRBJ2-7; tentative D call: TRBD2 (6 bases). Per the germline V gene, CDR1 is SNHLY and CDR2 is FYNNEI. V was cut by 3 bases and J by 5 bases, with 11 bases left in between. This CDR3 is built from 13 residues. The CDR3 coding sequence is TGTGCCAGCAGTGATCGGGAGAGGGACGAGCAGTACTTC. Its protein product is CASSDRERDEQYF. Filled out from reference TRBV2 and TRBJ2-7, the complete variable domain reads EPEVTQTPSHQVTQMGQEVILRCVPISNHLYFYWYRQILGQKVEFLVSFYNNEISEKSEIFDDQFSVERPDGSNFTLKIRSTKLEDSAMYFCASSDRERDEQYFGPGTRLTVT.

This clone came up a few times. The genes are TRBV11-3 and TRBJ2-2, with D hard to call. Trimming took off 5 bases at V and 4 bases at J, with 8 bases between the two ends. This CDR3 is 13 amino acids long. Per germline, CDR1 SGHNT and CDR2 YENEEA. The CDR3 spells CASSATRTGELFF. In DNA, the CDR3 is TGTGCCAGCAGCGCAACACGCACCGGGGAGCTGTTTTTT.

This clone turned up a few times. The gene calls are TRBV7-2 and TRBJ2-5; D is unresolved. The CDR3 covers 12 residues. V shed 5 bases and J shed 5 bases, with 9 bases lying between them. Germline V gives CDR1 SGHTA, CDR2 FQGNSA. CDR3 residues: CASSQPTETQYF. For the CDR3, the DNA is TGTGCCAGCAGCCAACCCACTGAGACCCAGTACTTC.

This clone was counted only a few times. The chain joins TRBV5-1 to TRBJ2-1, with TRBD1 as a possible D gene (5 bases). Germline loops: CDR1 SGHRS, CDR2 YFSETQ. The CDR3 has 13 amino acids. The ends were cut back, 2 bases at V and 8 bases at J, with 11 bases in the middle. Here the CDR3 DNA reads TGCGCCAGCAGCTTTCAGGGTAGGGATGAGCAGTTCTTC. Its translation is CASSFQGRDEQFF.

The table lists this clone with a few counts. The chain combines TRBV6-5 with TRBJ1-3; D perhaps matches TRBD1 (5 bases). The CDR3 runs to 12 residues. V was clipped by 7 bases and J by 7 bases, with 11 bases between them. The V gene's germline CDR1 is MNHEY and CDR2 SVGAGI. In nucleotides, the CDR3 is TGTGCCAGCAAGGGGTCAGGGAACACCATATATTTT. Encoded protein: CASKGSGNTIYF.

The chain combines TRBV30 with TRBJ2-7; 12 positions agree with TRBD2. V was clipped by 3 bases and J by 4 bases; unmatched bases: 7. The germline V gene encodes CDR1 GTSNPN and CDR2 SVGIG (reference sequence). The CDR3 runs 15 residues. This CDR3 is CAWSLPGLAGYEQYF. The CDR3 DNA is TGTGCCTGGAGCCTCCCCGGACTAGCGGGGTACGAGCAGTACTTC.

CDR3 region: CASSLEQGAYEQYF. For the CDR3, the DNA is TGTGCCAGCAGTCTGGAACAGGGGGCCTACGAGCAGTACTTC. The chain joins TRBV28 to TRBJ2-7; 8 nucleotides match TRBD1. The germline CDR1 and CDR2 sequences are MDHEN and SYDVKM. The CDR3 has 14 amino acids. The ends lost 5 bases at V and 2 bases at J; junction bases unmatched: 5.

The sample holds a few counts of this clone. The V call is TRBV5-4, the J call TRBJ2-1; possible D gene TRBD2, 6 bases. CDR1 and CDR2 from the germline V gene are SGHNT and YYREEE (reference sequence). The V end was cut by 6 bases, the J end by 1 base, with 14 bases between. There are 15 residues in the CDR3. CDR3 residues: CASILAGGSYNEQFF. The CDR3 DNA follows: TGTGCCAGCATCCTAGCCGGGGGTTCCTACAATGAGCAGTTCTTC.

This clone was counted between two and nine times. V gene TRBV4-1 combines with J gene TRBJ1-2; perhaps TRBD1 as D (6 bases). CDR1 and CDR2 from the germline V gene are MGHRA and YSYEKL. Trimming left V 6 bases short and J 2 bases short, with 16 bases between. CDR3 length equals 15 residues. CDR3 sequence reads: CASSQDSDENYGYTF. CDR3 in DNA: TGCGCCAGCAGTCAGGACAGTGATGAGAACTATGGCTACACCTTC.

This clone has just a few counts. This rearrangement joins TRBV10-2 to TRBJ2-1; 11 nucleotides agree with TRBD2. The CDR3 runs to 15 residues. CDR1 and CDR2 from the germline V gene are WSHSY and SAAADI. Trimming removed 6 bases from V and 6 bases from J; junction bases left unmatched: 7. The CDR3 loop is CASRVSGGAGNEQFF. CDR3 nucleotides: TGCGCCAGCAGGGTTAGCGGGGGGGCCGGCAATGAGCAGTTCTTC.

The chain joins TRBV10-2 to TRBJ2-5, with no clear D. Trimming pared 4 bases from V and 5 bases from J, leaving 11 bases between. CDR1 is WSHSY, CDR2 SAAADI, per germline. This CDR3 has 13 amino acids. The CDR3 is CASSGSIGETQYF. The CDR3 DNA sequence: TGCGCCAGCAGTGGGAGTATTGGGGAGACCCAGTACTTC.

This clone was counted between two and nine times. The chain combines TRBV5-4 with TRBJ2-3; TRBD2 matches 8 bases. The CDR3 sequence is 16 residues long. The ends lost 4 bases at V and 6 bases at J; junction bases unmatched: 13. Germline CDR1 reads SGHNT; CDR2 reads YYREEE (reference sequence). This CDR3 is CASSADGSGGADTQYF. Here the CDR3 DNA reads TGTGCCAGCAGCGCCGACGGGTCGGGAGGGGCGGATACGCAGTATTTT.